This record looks at one TCR beta chain sequence and its context. V trimming: 1 base; J trimming: 7 bases; junction bases outside the gene matches: 7. In germline, CDR1 is MNHNS, CDR2 SASEGT. This CDR3 comprises 14 residues. The entry originates in a study of sequential checkpoint blockade in melanoma. Some clones are missing from TCRdb's copy, which holds only in-frame ones; the method was immunoSEQ multiplex PCR. The profile shows 40,000 or so clones, 70% to 90% of them singletons. Treatment described: randomized to nivolumab then ipilimumab (arm A) or the reverse (arm B). None of the patients previously received DNA-damaging chemotherapy.

The chain carries TRBV6-1 and TRBJ2-7, with 7 bases aligning to TRBD2. This specimen consisted of CD8+ T cells sorted from blood (inferred from file names), obtained from a patient given nivolumab and ipilimumab in sequence. This TCR derives from a human donor with melanoma. The CDR3: CASSEGLGGSEQYV. The CDR3 nucleotides read TGTGCCAGCAGTGAAGGTTTGGGAGGGAGTGAGCAGTACGTC.